This T cell receptor (beta chain) was profiled in a study of type 1 regulatory T cells. Study-level information: An in vitro protocol generated T-allo10, a Tr1-enriched, alloantigen-specific CD4 T cell product.

One entry per CDR3 protein results from TCRdb running MiXCR on the reads. The data contain 68,000 or so distinct CDR3 sequences, about 50% of them singletons. In regard to this clonotype: The antigen remains undetermined.

Notes on the study in general: Type 1 regulatory T cells had a more restricted TCR repertoire than non-type 1 regulatory T cells.

This receptor was taken from a human donor in good health. Input material: cultured non-Tr1 T cells, either the whole culture or a sorted T cell fraction (not recorded which).

CDR3 DNA sequence: TGTGCCAGCTCACAAAACAGGGGGGTGAACACTGAAGCTTTCTTT. Its protein product is CASSQNRGVNTEAFF. This sequence joins TRBV18 and TRBJ1-1; TRBD1 aligns across 8 bases. The CDR3 length is 15 residues. V gave up 4 bases and J gave up 0 bases; unmatched junction bases: 4. Germline values: CDR1 KGHSH, CDR2 LQKENI.